These 14 T cell receptor beta chains share one sample of origin, sequenced in a study of pediatric ulcerative colitis. Rectal tissue came from one to two pinch biopsies taken at colonoscopy. Sequenced by immunoSEQ multiplex PCR; TCRdb stores in-frame clones only, minus some. The sample shows tens of thousands of clones, over 55% of them seen only once. The specimen sequenced was gut tissue. Receptor source: a boy aged 10-17 years with severe ulcerative colitis.

The genes are TRBV27 and TRBJ2-1; 7 nucleotides agree with TRBD2. The V segment lost 2 bases and the J segment 0 bases; nucleotides outside the gene matches: 4. There are 16 residues in the CDR3. Germline assignment: CDR1 MNHEY and CDR2 SMNVEV (reference sequence). The CDR3 is CASSLNGGSSYNEQFF. DNA of the CDR3: TGTGCCAGCAGTTTAAACGGCGGGAGCTCCTACAATGAGCAGTTCTTC.

The V gene is TRBV6-6, the J gene TRBJ1-1; D is unresolved. The CDR3 length is 13 residues. Trimming pared 6 bases from V and 5 bases from J, leaving 13 bases between. Germline V CDR1 and CDR2: MNHNY, SVGAGI (reference sequence). CDR3 nucleotides: TGTGCCAGCAGCTACAAGGGTTGGACTGAAGCTTTCTTT. Residues: CASSYKGWTEAFF.

This clone came up once. The V gene is TRBV7-3, the J gene TRBJ2-3; D is possibly TRBD2 (6 bases). CDR3 length: 14 residues. The germline V gene has CDR1 SGHTA and CDR2 FQGTGA. V gave up 1 base and J gave up 3 bases, with 8 bases separating them. For the CDR3, the DNA is TGTGCCAGCAGCTTAAAGGGACTGACAGATACGCAGTATTTT. It yields the protein CASSLKGLTDTQYF.

This rearrangement joins TRBV5-1 to TRBJ2-7; D is uncertain. The CDR3 is 11 amino acids. Germline CDR1 SGHRS, CDR2 YFSETQ. V lost 4 bases and J lost 3, with 5 bases in between. The CDR3: CASSLNYEQYF. The CDR3 DNA follows: TGCGCCAGCAGCCTAAACTACGAGCAGTACTTC.

The chain is built from TRBV6-6 and TRBJ1-2; 7 bases fit TRBD1. Germline V lookup: CDR1 MNHNY, CDR2 SVGAGI (reference sequence). The CDR3 loop spans 13 amino acids. J gave up 6 bases and V 6 bases, and 7 bases lay outside the gene matches. The CDR3 DNA reads TGTGCCAGCAGCCTCATAACAGGGGATGGCTACACCTTC. This sequence encodes CASSLITGDGYTF.

This clone was detected only a few times. Additional DNA sequences in this sample encode the identical CDR3. J is TRBJ2-5 and V is TRBV29-1; a weak D match, TRBD1 (5 bases). CDR1 is SQVTM and CDR2 is ANQGSEA in the germline V gene. The ends were cut back, 4 bases at V and 2 bases at J, with 11 bases in the middle. The CDR3 has 13 residues. This chain's CDR3 is CSVGGGTQETQYF. In DNA, the CDR3 is TGCAGCGTTGGGGGCGGTACTCAAGAGACCCAGTACTTC.

This chain uses TRBV11-3 with TRBJ2-3; 14 positions agree with TRBD2. V lost 5 bases and J lost 6; bases outside the gene matches: 7. The CDR3 extends over 16 amino acids. Germline loops: CDR1 SGHNT, CDR2 YENEEA. The CDR3 sequence: CASSPGLAGGTDTQYF. In nucleotides, the CDR3 is TGTGCCAGCAGCCCAGGACTAGCGGGAGGTACCGATACGCAGTATTTT.

The chain joins TRBV25-1 to TRBJ2-5; TRBD1 agrees at 11 bases. The CDR3 runs 16 residues. CDR1 and CDR2 (germline): MGHDK, SYGVNS. Trimming cost V 4 bases and J 2 bases; bases outside gene matches: 6. CDR3 coding DNA: TGTGCCAGCAGTGGGGACAGGGGGTTTCCTCAAGAGACCCAGTACTTC. It specifies CASSGDRGFPQETQYF.

The V and J genes are TRBV5-6 and TRBJ1-2; 7 bases are shared with TRBD1. The germline V gene has CDR1 SGHDT and CDR2 YYEEEE. The CDR3 sequence is 14 residues long. Trimming at V came to 0 bases and at J to 3 bases, leaving 2 bases not matched to a gene. The CDR3 DNA reads as TGTGCCAGCAGCTTGGGGGGACAGTACTATGGCTACACCTTC. Its translation: CASSLGGQYYGYTF.

This sequence joins TRBV15 and TRBJ2-7, with D tentatively TRBD2 (5 bases). Germline lookup yields CDR1 LNHNV and CDR2 YYDKDF (reference sequence). CDR3 length equals 13 residues. V gave up 5 bases and J gave up 6 bases, with 14 bases separating them. CDR3 amino acids: CATSERRGLEQYF. The CDR3 nucleotides read TGTGCCACCAGCGAACGACGAGGGCTCGAGCAGTACTTC.

The rearrangement joins TRBV6-5 to TRBJ2-1; D perhaps matches TRBD2 (6 bases). The CDR3 covers 12 residues. V lost 6 bases and J 9 bases, leaving 12 bases between the germline ends. CDR1 MNHEY and CDR2 SVGAGI come from the germline V gene. In nucleotides, the CDR3 is TGTGCCAGCAGGAAGGGGACTGGTGAGCAGTTCTTC. This sequence encodes CASRKGTGEQFF.

The chain is built from TRBV5-1 and TRBJ2-5, with 8 bases identical to TRBD1. Germline V gene lookup returns CDR1 SGHRS and CDR2 YFSETQ. The CDR3 extends over 15 amino acids. With V trimmed by 2 bases and J by 5 bases, 8 bases remained unmatched. CDR3 sequence: CASSFRDRRTETQYF. The CDR3 DNA sequence: TGCGCCAGCAGCTTCCGGGACAGGAGGACGGAGACCCAGTACTTC.

This chain connects TRBV18 to TRBJ2-7; TRBD2 matches at 12 bases. This CDR3 is built from 15 residues. Looked up from germline, CDR1 is KGHSH and CDR2 is LQKENI. The trim removed 2 bases at V and 5 bases at J, leaving 4 bases unmatched. The CDR3 spells CASSPGLAGMDEQYF. The CDR3 DNA follows: TGTGCCAGCTCACCAGGACTAGCGGGAATGGACGAGCAGTACTTC.

The V call is TRBV14, the J call TRBJ1-4, with TRBD1 identical over 7 bases. This CDR3 is built from 16 residues. J was trimmed by 3 bases and V by 4 bases; bases with no gene match: 8. Germline loops: CDR1 SGHDN, CDR2 FVKESK. In DNA, the CDR3 is TGTGCCAGCAGCCGCGGGCGAGGGGGCTCTAATGAAAAACTGTTTTTT. Amino acid sequence: CASSRGRGGSNEKLFF.